These 22 T cell receptor beta chains share one sample of origin, sequenced in a study of identical twins. MiXCR, run by TCRdb on the 5' RACE reads, gives a single entry per CDR3 protein. The table has about 240,000 distinct CDR3 sequences, roughly a tenth seen once; the top ten hold approximately 9.1%. The sequenced material came from memory T cells sorted from blood. Receptor source: a man over 45 in good health.

The V and J genes are TRBV7-9 and TRBJ1-2; TRBD1 matches at 7 bases. V gave up 7 bases and J gave up 14 bases; unmatched junction bases: 13. Per germline, CDR1 SEHNR and CDR2 FQNEAQ (reference sequence). The CDR3 has 12 amino acids. Here the CDR3 DNA reads TGTGCCAGCACCGCAGCCGGTGCAGGGGGGACCTTC. Its protein product is CASTAAGAGGTF.

This rearrangement joins TRBV27 to TRBJ2-7, with D unclear. The CDR3 is 13 residues long. V lost 5 bases and J 4 bases, leaving 12 bases between the germline ends. Germline V lookup: CDR1 MNHEY, CDR2 SMNVEV (reference sequence). DNA for the CDR3: TGTGCCAGCAGTCAGACCCCCTGGTACGAGCAGTACTTC. It encodes CASSQTPWYEQYF.

The CDR3 spells CASSGQSRNEQFF. The DNA for the CDR3 is TGTGCCAGCTCCGGACAGAGCAGGAATGAGCAGTTCTTC. The chain is built from TRBV6-2 or TRBV6-3 and TRBJ2-1; TRBD1 is a possible D gene (6 bases). Per the germline V gene, CDR1 is MNHEY and CDR2 is SVGEGT. The ends were cut back, 8 bases at V and 7 bases at J, with 15 bases in the middle. CDR3 length equals 13 residues.

The chain recombines TRBV6-2 or TRBV6-3 with TRBJ2-5, with no clear D. V lost 1 base, J lost 5 bases, and 8 bases lay in between. The germline CDR1 and CDR2 sequences are MNHEY and SVGEGT. The CDR3 covers 13 residues. CDR3 region: CASSYLDSETQYF. The CDR3 region has the DNA TGTGCCAGCAGTTACTTAGACTCGGAGACCCAGTACTTC.

This chain links TRBV7-2 with TRBJ2-5; D gene ambiguous. The CDR3 runs to 14 residues. CDR1 and CDR2 (germline): SGHTA, FQGNSA. The V and J ends lost 5 bases and 2 bases respectively, with 12 bases between them. The CDR3 bases are TGTGCCAGCAGCCATTACTTGTTTCAAGAGACCCAGTACTTC. As protein: CASSHYLFQETQYF.

In its sample, this clonotype was seen a few times. This CDR3 reads CASTTGFEQYF. Written as DNA, the CDR3 is TGTGCCTCTACTACAGGGTTCGAGCAGTACTTC. The genes are TRBV30 and TRBJ2-7; D perhaps matches TRBD1 (6 bases). V dropped 7 bases and J dropped 6 bases, with 13 bases sitting between them. Germline values: CDR1 GTSNPN, CDR2 SVGIG (reference sequence). The CDR3 contains 11 residues.

This clonotype came up many times. V and J are TRBV7-2 and TRBJ2-3, with D perhaps matching TRBD2 (7 bases). The V gene's germline CDR1 is SGHTA and CDR2 FQGNSA. Trimming left V 2 bases short and J 4 bases short, with 13 bases between. This CDR3 has 15 amino acids. CDR3 in DNA: TGTGCCAGCAGCTTACCCAGCGGGACATCAGATACGCAGTATTTT. It codes for CASSLPSGTSDTQYF.

The V and J genes are TRBV5-8 and TRBJ2-3; possible D gene TRBD2, 6 bases. Germline CDR1 is SGHTS and CDR2 is YDEGEE. Trimming took off 4 bases at V and 1 base at J, with 19 bases between the two ends. The CDR3 spans 17 residues. This CDR3 reads CASSLTKGGVGTDTQYF. The CDR3 DNA is TGTGCCAGCAGCCTTACGAAGGGCGGGGTTGGCACAGATACGCAGTATTTT.

The rearrangement links TRBV6-1 to TRBJ1-2; tentatively, D is TRBD1 (5 bases). The CDR3 runs 13 residues. CDR1 and CDR2 from the germline V gene are MNHNS and SASEGT. The ends were cut back, 10 bases at V and 3 bases at J, with 15 bases in the middle. CDR3 in amino acids: CATRAEGYYGYTF. Here the CDR3 DNA reads TGTGCCACAAGGGCGGAGGGGTACTATGGCTACACCTTC.

This clonotype showed up many times. This chain connects TRBV4-3 to TRBJ1-3; no firm D call. The CDR3 has 17 amino acids. With 0 bases removed from V and 0 bases from J, the gap between germline ends came to 12 bases. The germline V gene has CDR1 LGHNA and CDR2 YSLEER. CDR3 nucleotide sequence: TGCGCCAGCAGCCAAGAAGAGTCGGAGGTCTCTGGAAACACCATATATTTT. Residues: CASSQEESEVSGNTIYF.

This clonotype showed up many times. This chain links TRBV11-2 with TRBJ1-4, with D tentatively TRBD1 (5 bases). The germline V gene has CDR1 SGHAT and CDR2 FQNNGV. Trimming removed 5 bases at V and 9 bases at J, with 19 bases between. The CDR3 consists of 15 residues. CDR3 nucleotides: TGTGCCAGCAGCAGGGCGGGGGGATCCCTTCAAAAACTGTTTTTT. The encoded protein is CASSRAGGSLQKLFF.

This clonotype has a count of ten or more. The V and J genes are TRBV12-3 or TRBV12-4 and TRBJ1-1, with no clear D. Trimming stripped 3 bases from V and 0 bases from J, with 8 bases between. CDR3 size: 14 residues. The CDR3 protein is CASSLRAMNTEAFF. The CDR3, as DNA: TGTGCCAGCAGTTTGCGGGCTATGAACACTGAAGCTTTCTTT.

The rearrangement joins TRBV7-2 to TRBJ1-3; D gene uncertain. CDR1 is SGHTA and CDR2 is FQGNSA in the germline V gene. This CDR3 contains 14 residues. Trimming stripped 1 base from V and 2 bases from J, with 6 bases between. CDR3 nucleotides: TGTGCCAGCAGCTTAGGGTTTACTGGAAACACCATATATTTT. As protein: CASSLGFTGNTIYF.

This chain joins TRBV10-3 and TRBJ2-1; 7 bases are shared with TRBD1. Germline assignment: CDR1 ENHRY and CDR2 SYGVKD. The CDR3 runs 14 residues. Trimming took 3 bases from V and 4 from J; bases not matched to a gene: 3. The CDR3 reads CAISEGQEYNEQFF. CDR3 in DNA: TGTGCCATCAGTGAAGGACAGGAGTACAATGAGCAGTTCTTC.

CDR3 residues: CASTIGTSAYNEQFF. The CDR3 bases are TGTGCCAGCACTATTGGGACTAGCGCCTACAATGAGCAGTTCTTC. The chain is built from TRBV7-2 and TRBJ2-1; 10 positions match TRBD2. The CDR3 totals 15 residues. V lost 7 bases, J lost 2 bases, and 5 bases stayed unmatched. Germline V gene lookup returns CDR1 SGHTA and CDR2 FQGNSA.

The chain employs TRBV20-1 and TRBJ2-7; 9 bases line up with TRBD1. Germline CDR1 is DFQATT and CDR2 is SNEGSKA (reference sequence). With 5 bases clipped from V and 0 bases from J, the junction kept 8 bases outside the gene matches. The CDR3 runs to 15 residues. CDR3 in amino acids: CSAPDRGSSSYEQYF. The DNA of the CDR3 is TGCAGTGCTCCCGACAGGGGGTCAAGCTCCTACGAGCAGTACTTC.

This clonotype appeared a single time. A much larger clone sits a single nucleotide away, making a read error possible. The V gene is TRBV12-3 or TRBV12-4, the J gene TRBJ2-1, with 11 bases lining up with TRBD2. The CDR3 is made up of 19 amino acids. V was clipped by 4 bases and J by 1 base; unmatched bases: 12. CDR3 in amino acids: CASSYGLAGGRRSYNEQFF. The CDR3, as DNA: TGTGCCAGCAGTTACGGGCTAGCGGGGGGAAGGAGGTCCTACAATGAGCAGTTCTTC.

This clonotype came up a few times. This chain uses TRBV20-1 with TRBJ1-5; D unresolved. This CDR3 spans 16 amino acids. CDR1 DFQATT and CDR2 SNEGSKA come from the germline V gene (reference sequence). The germline V and J ends were trimmed by 0 bases and 2 bases, with 14 bases remaining between them. CDR3 sequence: CSARDYGHGGNQPQHF. CDR3 in DNA: TGCAGTGCTAGAGATTATGGGCACGGGGGCAATCAGCCCCAGCATTTT.

As regards this clonotype: The junction does not match germline at one end; this may be a read error. The rearrangement links TRBV5-4 to TRBJ2-1; 11 nucleotides line up with TRBD2. In germline, CDR1 is SGHNT, CDR2 YYREEE (reference sequence). This CDR3 is built from 15 residues. The CDR3 nucleotides read TGCGCCAGCAGCTACATTAGCGGGAGGGCCGATGAGCAGTTCTTC. This sequence encodes CASSYISGRADEQFF.

This chain uses TRBV25-1 with TRBJ2-2; D not resolved. This CDR3 has 13 residues. The germline V gene encodes CDR1 MGHDK and CDR2 SYGVNS. Trimming took off 11 bases at V and 6 bases at J, with 16 bases between the two ends. The DNA of the CDR3 is TGTGCCTGCCACGGCTTAAAGGCCGGGGAGCTGTTTTTT. Translating it yields CACHGLKAGELFF.

This clonotype was picked up many times. The chain has TRBV29-1 and TRBJ2-1; no clear D. CDR1 and CDR2 (germline): SQVTM, ANQGSEA. The CDR3 has 11 residues. V was shortened by 1 base and J by 3 bases, with 1 base between the two germline ends. CDR3 residues: CSVEGYNEQFF. CDR3 DNA sequence: TGCAGCGTTGAAGGCTACAATGAGCAGTTCTTC.

Remarks on this clonotype: Since a much larger clone is just one base distant, this may be a read error. The chain couples TRBV5-1 to TRBJ2-1; D remains ambiguous. Germline lookup yields CDR1 SGHRS and CDR2 YFSETQ. This CDR3 region has 15 residues. Trimming removed 5 bases at V and 3 bases at J, with 15 bases between. In DNA form, the CDR3 reads TGCGCCAGCAGTAGGGTCGTGGGGAACTACAATGAGCAGTTCTTC. Translating gives CASSRVVGNYNEQFF. Combining the CDR3 with reference TRBV5-1 and TRBJ2-1 gives the whole variable domain KAGVTQTPRYLIKTRGQQVTLSCSPISGHRSVSWYQQTPGQGLQFLFEYFSETQRNKGNFPGRFSGRQFSNSRSEMNVSTLELGDSALYLCASSRVVGNYNEQFFGPGTRLTVL.